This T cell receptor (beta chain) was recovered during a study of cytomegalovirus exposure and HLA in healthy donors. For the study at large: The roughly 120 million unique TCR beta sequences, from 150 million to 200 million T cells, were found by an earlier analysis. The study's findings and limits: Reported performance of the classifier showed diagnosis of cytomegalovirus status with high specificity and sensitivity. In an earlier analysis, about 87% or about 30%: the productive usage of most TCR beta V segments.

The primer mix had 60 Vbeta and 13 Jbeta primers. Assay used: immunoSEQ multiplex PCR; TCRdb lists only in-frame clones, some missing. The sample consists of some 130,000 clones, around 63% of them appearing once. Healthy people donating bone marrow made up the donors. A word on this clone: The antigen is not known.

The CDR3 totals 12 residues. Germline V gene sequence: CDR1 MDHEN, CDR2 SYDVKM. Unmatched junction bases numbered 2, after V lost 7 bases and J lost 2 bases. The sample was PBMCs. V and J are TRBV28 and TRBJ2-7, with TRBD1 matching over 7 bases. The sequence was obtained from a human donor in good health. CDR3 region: CASTQGPYEQYF. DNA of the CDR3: TGTGCCAGCACACAGGGGCCCTACGAGCAGTACTTC.